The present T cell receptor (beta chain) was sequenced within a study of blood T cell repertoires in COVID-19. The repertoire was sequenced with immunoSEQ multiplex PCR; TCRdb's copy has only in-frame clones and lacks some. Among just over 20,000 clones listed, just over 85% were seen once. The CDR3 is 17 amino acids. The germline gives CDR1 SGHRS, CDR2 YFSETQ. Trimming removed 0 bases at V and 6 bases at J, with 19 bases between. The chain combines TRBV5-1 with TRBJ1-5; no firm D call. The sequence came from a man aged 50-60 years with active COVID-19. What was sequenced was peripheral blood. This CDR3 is CASSLEPAGLGAQPQHF. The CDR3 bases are TGCGCCAGCAGCTTGGAACCCGCGGGCCTGGGTGCTCAGCCCCAGCATTTT.